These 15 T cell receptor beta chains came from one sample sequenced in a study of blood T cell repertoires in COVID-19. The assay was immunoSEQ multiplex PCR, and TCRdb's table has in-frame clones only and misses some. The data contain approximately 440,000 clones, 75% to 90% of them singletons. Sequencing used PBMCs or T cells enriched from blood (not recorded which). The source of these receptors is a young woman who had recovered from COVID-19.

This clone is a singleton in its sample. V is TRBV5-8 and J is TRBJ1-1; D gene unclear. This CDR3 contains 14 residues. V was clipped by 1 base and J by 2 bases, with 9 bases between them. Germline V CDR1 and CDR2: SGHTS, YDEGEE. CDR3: CASSLSGFNTEAFF. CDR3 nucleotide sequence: TGTGCCAGCAGCTTGAGCGGATTTAACACTGAAGCTTTCTTT. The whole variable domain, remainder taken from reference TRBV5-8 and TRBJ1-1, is EAGVTQSPTHLIKTRGQQATLRCSPISGHTSVYWYQQALGLGLQFLLWYDEGEERNRGNFPPRFSGRQFPNYSSELNVNALELEDSALYLCASSLSGFNTEAFFGQGTRLTVV.

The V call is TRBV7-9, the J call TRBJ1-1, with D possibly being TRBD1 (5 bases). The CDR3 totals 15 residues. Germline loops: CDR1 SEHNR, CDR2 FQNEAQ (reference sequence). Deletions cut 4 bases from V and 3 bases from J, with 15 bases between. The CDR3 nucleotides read TGTGCCAGCAGCTCCGGCGGGGGTTCAGACACTGAAGCTTTCTTT. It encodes CASSSGGGSDTEAFF.

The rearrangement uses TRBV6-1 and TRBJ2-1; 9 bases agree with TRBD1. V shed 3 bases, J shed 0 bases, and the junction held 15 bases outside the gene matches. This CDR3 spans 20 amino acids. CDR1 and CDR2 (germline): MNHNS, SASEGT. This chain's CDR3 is CASSERTGVGAGRSYNEQFF. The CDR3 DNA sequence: TGTGCCAGCAGTGAGAGGACAGGGGTCGGCGCGGGACGCTCCTACAATGAGCAGTTCTTC.

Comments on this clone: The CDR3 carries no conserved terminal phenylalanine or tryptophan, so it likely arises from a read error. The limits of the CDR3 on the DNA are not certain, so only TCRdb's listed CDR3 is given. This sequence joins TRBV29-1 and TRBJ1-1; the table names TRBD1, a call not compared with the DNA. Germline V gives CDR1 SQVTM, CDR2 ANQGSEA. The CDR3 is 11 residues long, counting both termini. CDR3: CSVVEGSRGVS.

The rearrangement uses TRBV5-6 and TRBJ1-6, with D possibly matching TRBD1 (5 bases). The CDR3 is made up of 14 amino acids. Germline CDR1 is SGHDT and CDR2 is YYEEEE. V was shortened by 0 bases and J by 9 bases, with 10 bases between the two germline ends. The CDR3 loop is CASSLGGRGSPLHF. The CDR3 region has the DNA TGTGCCAGCAGCTTGGGTGGAAGGGGTTCACCCCTCCACTTT.

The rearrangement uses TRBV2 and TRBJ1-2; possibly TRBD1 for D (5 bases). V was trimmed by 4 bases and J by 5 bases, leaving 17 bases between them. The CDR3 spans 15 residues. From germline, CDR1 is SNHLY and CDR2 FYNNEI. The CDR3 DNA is TGTGCCAGCAGTGCCGGGGAGGGGAGAGGGTATGGCTACACCTTC. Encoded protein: CASSAGEGRGYGYTF.

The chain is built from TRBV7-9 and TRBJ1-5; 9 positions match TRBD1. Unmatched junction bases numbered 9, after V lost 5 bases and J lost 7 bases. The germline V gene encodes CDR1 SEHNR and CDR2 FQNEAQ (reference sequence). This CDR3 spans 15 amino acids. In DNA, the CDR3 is TGTGCCAGCAGCCTAGGCACAGGGGGCCCCCAGCCCCAGCATTTT. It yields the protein CASSLGTGGPQPQHF. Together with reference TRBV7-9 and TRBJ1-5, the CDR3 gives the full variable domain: DTGVSQNPRHKITKRGQNVTFRCDPISEHNRLYWYRQTLGQGPEFLTYFQNEAQLEKSRLLSDRFSAERPKGSFSTLEIQRTEQGDSAMYLCASSLGTGGPQPQHFGDGTRLSIL.

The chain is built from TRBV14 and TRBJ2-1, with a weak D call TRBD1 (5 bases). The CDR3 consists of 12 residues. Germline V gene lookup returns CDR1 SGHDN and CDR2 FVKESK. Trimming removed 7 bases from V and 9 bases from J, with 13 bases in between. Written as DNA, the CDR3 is TGTGCCAGCAACCTGTGGGGCGGTGAGCAGTTCTTC. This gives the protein CASNLWGGEQFF.

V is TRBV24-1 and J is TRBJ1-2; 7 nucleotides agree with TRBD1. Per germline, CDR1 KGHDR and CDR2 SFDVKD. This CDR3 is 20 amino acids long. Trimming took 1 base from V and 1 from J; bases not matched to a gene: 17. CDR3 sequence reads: CATSDFSWGEGASFNYGYTF. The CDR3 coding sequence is TGTGCCACCAGTGATTTTAGTTGGGGTGAGGGGGCAAGCTTTAACTATGGCTACACCTTC.

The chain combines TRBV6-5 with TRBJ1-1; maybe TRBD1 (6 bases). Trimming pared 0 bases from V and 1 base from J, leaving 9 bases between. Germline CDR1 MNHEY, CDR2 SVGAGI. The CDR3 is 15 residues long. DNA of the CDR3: TGTGCCAGCAGTTACTCGAGCAGGGGGAACACTGAAGCTTTCTTT. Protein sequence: CASSYSSRGNTEAFF.

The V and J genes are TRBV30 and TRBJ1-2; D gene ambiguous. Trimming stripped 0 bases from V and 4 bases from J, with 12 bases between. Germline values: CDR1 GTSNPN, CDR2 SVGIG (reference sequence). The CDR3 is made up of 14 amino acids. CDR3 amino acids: CAWSVSSESYGYTF. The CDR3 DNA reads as TGTGCCTGGAGTGTGTCCAGCGAAAGCTATGGCTACACCTTC.

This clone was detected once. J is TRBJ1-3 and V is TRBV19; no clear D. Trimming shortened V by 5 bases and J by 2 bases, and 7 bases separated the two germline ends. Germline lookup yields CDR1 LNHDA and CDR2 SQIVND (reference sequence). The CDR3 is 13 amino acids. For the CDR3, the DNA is TGTGCCAGTAGTTTCGGTCCTGGAAACACCATATATTTT. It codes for CASSFGPGNTIYF.

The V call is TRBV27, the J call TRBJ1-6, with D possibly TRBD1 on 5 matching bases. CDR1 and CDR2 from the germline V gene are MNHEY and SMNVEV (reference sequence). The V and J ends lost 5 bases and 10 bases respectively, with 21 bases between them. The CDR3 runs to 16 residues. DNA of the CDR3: TGTGCCAGCAGTCCATATCTGGGGGGGTTGACATCACCCCTCCACTTT. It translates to CASSPYLGGLTSPLHF.

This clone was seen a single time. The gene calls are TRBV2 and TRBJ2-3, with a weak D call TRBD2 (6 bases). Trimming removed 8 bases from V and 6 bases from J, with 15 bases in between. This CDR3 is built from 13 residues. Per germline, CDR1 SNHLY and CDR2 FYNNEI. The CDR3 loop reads CASQEGFADTQYF. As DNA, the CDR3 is TGTGCCAGCCAGGAGGGATTCGCGGATACGCAGTATTTT.

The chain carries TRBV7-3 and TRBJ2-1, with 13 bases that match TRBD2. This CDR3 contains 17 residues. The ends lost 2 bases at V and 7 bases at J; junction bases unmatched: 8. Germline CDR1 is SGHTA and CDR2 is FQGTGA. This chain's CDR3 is CASSLGSGLAGSNEQFF. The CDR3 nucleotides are TGTGCCAGCAGCTTAGGATCGGGACTAGCGGGATCTAATGAGCAGTTCTTC.